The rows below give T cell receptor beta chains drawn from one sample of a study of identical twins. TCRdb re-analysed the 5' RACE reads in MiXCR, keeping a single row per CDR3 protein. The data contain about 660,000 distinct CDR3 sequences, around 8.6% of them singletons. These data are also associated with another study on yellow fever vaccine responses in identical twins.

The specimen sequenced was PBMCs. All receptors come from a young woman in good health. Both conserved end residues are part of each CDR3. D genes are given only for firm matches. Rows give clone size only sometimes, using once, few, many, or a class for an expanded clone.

TGTGCCAGCGAAAAGGGACAGGGGTACACCGGGGAGCTGTTTTTT,CASEKGQGYTGELFF,TRBD1,TRBJ2-2,NA,TRBV5-8
TGTGCCAGCAGCTTAGGAGGGGGCGCAACCTATGAGCAGTTCTTC,CASSLGGGATYEQFF,TRBD1,TRBJ2-1,few,TRBV7-2
TGTGCCAGCAGTTTGGCTGGGCGGGGAGATCAGCCCCAGCATTTT,CASSLAGRGDQPQHF,NA,TRBJ1-5,NA,TRBV12-3/TRBV12-4
TGTGCCAGCACCCCCGGACTAGCGGGAGGAGGGGCCAAAAACATTCAGTACTTC,CASTPGLAGGGAKNIQYF,TRBD2,TRBJ2-4,NA,TRBV12-3/TRBV12-4
TGTGCCTCAGGGAGAGCGGGAGTTAGGAATGAGCAGTCCTTC,CASGRAGVRNEQSF,TRBD2,TRBJ2-1,NA,TRBV6-2/TRBV6-3
TGTGCCAGCACCGTGAAACGGGGAAATCAGCCCCAGCATTTT,CASTVKRGNQPQHF,NA,TRBJ1-5,few,TRBV6-1
TGTGCCATCAGTGATCGGGGACAAGAGACCCAGTACTTC,CAISDRGQETQYF,NA,TRBJ2-5,many,TRBV10-3
TGTGCCACCAGTGACCCCGGGACAGGACAAGAGACCCAGTACTTC,CATSDPGTGQETQYF,TRBD1,TRBJ2-5,NA,TRBV24-1
TGTGCCAGCAATCAGGGGCTTACCTACAATGAGCAGTTCTTC,CASNQGLTYNEQFF,NA,TRBJ2-1,few,TRBV28
TGTGCCAGCAGTCCAAGCAGTCTAGGAAAGACCCAGTACTTC,CASSPSSLGKTQYF,NA,TRBJ2-5,many,TRBV12-3/TRBV12-4
TGCAGTGTTATGTCGGCGGGAGTCTCCTACGAGCAGTACTTC,CSVMSAGVSYEQYF,TRBD2,TRBJ2-7,NA,TRBV20-1
TGTGCTAGCAGCCCTACCCAGGCGGCAGATACGCAGTATTTT,CASSPTQAADTQYF,NA,TRBJ2-3,many,TRBV7-7
TGTGCCAGCAGCCAAGGAGGACTAGCCCGGGGGGAGACCCAGTACTTC,CASSQGGLARGETQYF,TRBD2,TRBJ2-5,NA,TRBV4-2
TGTGCCAGCAGCTTAGAACAGGGCTACGAGCAGTACTTC,CASSLEQGYEQYF,NA,TRBJ2-7,many,TRBV7-2
TGTGCCACCAGTGAAGGTGGGACCCAGTACTTC,CATSEGGTQYF,NA,TRBJ2-5,NA,TRBV24-1
TGTGCCAGCAGCCGCGCCTCTACTCCCAAGGGCACAGATACGCAGTATTTT,CASSRASTPKGTDTQYF,NA,TRBJ2-3,NA,TRBV6-1
TGCGCCAGCAGCTTGGAGGGTGGGAGCAATCAGCCCCAGCATTTT,CASSLEGGSNQPQHF,NA,TRBJ1-5,many,TRBV5-1
TGTGCCAGCAGTTCCCCTTTTAGCGGGGGGTTACTACTGACAGATACGCAGTATTTT,CASSSPFSGGLLLTDTQYF,TRBD2,TRBJ2-3,NA,TRBV28
TGCAGTGCTAGAGAGGAGGGGCAAGAGACCCAGTACTTC,CSAREEGQETQYF,NA,TRBJ2-5,NA,TRBV20-1
TGTGCCAGCAGTTATGAGGGCGGAAGATTCTACGAGCAGTACTTC,CASSYEGGRFYEQYF,NA,TRBJ2-7,NA,TRBV6-5
TGCAGTGCACCCGCATTTTTAGCGGGGGAGCAAGAGACCCAGTACTTC,CSAPAFLAGEQETQYF,TRBD2,TRBJ2-5,NA,TRBV20-1
TGTGCCAGCAGCCCCGGACTAGCGGGAGGGTTAAACACCGGGGAGCTGTTTTTT,CASSPGLAGGLNTGELFF,TRBD2,TRBJ2-2,NA,TRBV14
TGTGCCAGCAGCTCGCTGGGACATCAGATCAGGAGCTCCTACAATGAGCAGTTCTTC,CASSSLGHQIRSSYNEQFF,NA,TRBJ2-1,NA,TRBV11-1
TGTGCCAGTATCGTAGCAGATACGCAGTATTTT,CASIVADTQYF,NA,TRBJ2-3,NA,TRBV7-9
TGTGCCAGCAGTTACGGGAGCTATGGCTACACCTTC,CASSYGSYGYTF,NA,TRBJ1-2,NA,TRBV6-2/TRBV6-3
TGCGCCAGCAGCTTGGTTCCGGGCACCTACAATGAGCAGTTCTTC,CASSLVPGTYNEQFF,NA,TRBJ2-1,few,TRBV5-1
TGTGCCAGCATCTGGAGCGGGGGGTCCTACAATGAGCAGTTCTTC,CASIWSGGSYNEQFF,TRBD2,TRBJ2-1,NA,TRBV28
TGTGCCAGCAGCTTAGGAGGCGGGAGGGTTAGCTACAATGAGCAGTTCTTC,CASSLGGGRVSYNEQFF,TRBD2,TRBJ2-1,NA,TRBV7-8
TGTGCCAGCAGCCAAGTTCGGGGGAACACAGATACGCAGTATTTT,CASSQVRGNTDTQYF,NA,TRBJ2-3,many,TRBV14
TGTGCCAGCAGGGCCGCAGGGGGCGGTGAGCAGTTCTTC,CASRAAGGGEQFF,TRBD1,TRBJ2-1,few,TRBV12-3/TRBV12-4
TGTGCCAGCAGCCAAGTCCCCTCCTACGAGCAGTACTTC,CASSQVPSYEQYF,NA,TRBJ2-7,many,TRBV3-1
TGTGCCAGCAGTGCCGGGGTTCTATGGAATGAGCAGTTCTTC,CASSAGVLWNEQFF,NA,TRBJ2-1,NA,TRBV9
TGTGCCAGCAGCGAAGGGGGAGCTGAAGCTTTCTTT,CASSEGGAEAFF,NA,TRBJ1-1,many,TRBV5-6
TGTGCCAGCAGTTTTGGGGGCGGGAGTGCCAAAAACATTCAGTACTTC,CASSFGGGSAKNIQYF,NA,TRBJ2-4,few,TRBV12-3/TRBV12-4
TGCAGCGCCAGCCGGGACAGCGAGGGGGAGCAGTACTTC,CSASRDSEGEQYF,TRBD1,TRBJ2-7,NA,TRBV29-1
TGTGCCAGCAGTTTAAACATCGGGGCGGCTAGCCGGACCCAGTACTTC,CASSLNIGAASRTQYF,NA,TRBJ2-5,many,TRBV27
TGTGCCAGCAGCCAAGAAAGGGGCTATGCTAGGCAGTTCTTC,CASSQERGYARQFF,NA,TRBJ2-1,few,TRBV3-1
TGCAGTGCCGGGAGAGAGACAGATACGCAGTATTTT,CSAGRETDTQYF,NA,TRBJ2-3,many,TRBV20-1
TGCGCCAGCAGCTTGGCGTGGGGTGACGGGACTCAAAACATTCAGTACTTC,CASSLAWGDGTQNIQYF,NA,TRBJ2-4,NA,TRBV5-1
TGTGCCAGCATTTCCCCCCGGGGCGCAGATACGCAGTATTTT,CASISPRGADTQYF,NA,TRBJ2-3,few,TRBV28
TGCAGTGCTTTTACCTATGGCTACACCTTC,CSAFTYGYTF,NA,TRBJ1-2,NA,TRBV20-1
TGTGCCAGCAGTGTGGGAGCCATTCAGTACTTC,CASSVGAIQYF,NA,TRBJ2-4,many,TRBV28
TGTGCCAGCAGCCCTCTCGGGGGATACACCGGGGAGCTGTTTTTT,CASSPLGGYTGELFF,NA,TRBJ2-2,NA,TRBV6-1
TGTGCCAGCAGTGACGGACTAGCGGAGTACAATGAGCAGTTCTTC,CASSDGLAEYNEQFF,TRBD2,TRBJ2-1,many,TRBV6-1
TGCAGCGGGACAGGCCCGAACACCGGGGAGCTGTTTTTT,CSGTGPNTGELFF,TRBD1,TRBJ2-2,few,TRBV29-1
TGCAGTGTCCCCCGGCGCGGGAGCACCGGGGAGCTGTTTTTT,CSVPRRGSTGELFF,TRBD2,TRBJ2-2,NA,TRBV20-1
TGCAGCGTAACGGAGAACACTGAAGCTTTCTTT,CSVTENTEAFF,NA,TRBJ1-1,NA,TRBV29-1
TGTGCCAGCAGTCTAGGACGGCGACAAGGGGGCTACACCTTC,CASSLGRRQGGYTF,NA,TRBJ1-2,few,TRBV7-9
TGTGCCAGCAGTCGGGGGGCGCTGGGGGTGGGCTACACCTTC,CASSRGALGVGYTF,NA,TRBJ1-2,once,TRBV6-1
TGTGCCAGCAGCCTGACAGGACTAGCGATAGAGCAGTACTTC,CASSLTGLAIEQYF,TRBD2,TRBJ2-7,few,TRBV11-2
TGTGCCATCAGTGAGAGAGGGGGCGATACGCAGTATTTT,CAISERGGDTQYF,TRBD1,TRBJ2-3,few,TRBV10-3
TGTGCCAGCAGCTCCTTGACGAGAGGCACCGGGGAGCTGTTTTTT,CASSSLTRGTGELFF,NA,TRBJ2-2,few,TRBV7-2
TGTGCCAGCATGAGCAGCCCCTACAATGAGCAGTTCTTC,CASMSSPYNEQFF,NA,TRBJ2-1,few,TRBV6-1
TGTGCCAGCAGTTTACTAGCGGGAGGTAAGAGCGACGAGCAGTACTTC,CASSLLAGGKSDEQYF,TRBD2,TRBJ2-7,NA,TRBV3-1
TGCAGTGCTAAATCGGGCTGGCAGCCCCAGCATTTT,CSAKSGWQPQHF,NA,TRBJ1-5,few,TRBV20-1
TGTGCCAGCAGCTTGGGGGGCGGGAGGGTGAATGAGCAGTTCTTC,CASSLGGGRVNEQFF,TRBD2,TRBJ2-1,NA,TRBV5-4
TGTGCCAGCAGTTCCCCGGGCACGAGGCAGCCCCAGCATTTT,CASSSPGTRQPQHF,NA,TRBJ1-5,few,TRBV28
TGTGCCAGCAGTTACGAGACTAGCGAAGCACTCAATGAGCAGTTCTTC,CASSYETSEALNEQFF,TRBD2,TRBJ2-1,few,TRBV6-5
TGTGCCAGCAAGGGAGGGGATTTAGGCGGGACTATCCAAGAGACCCAGTACTTC,CASKGGDLGGTIQETQYF,TRBD2,TRBJ2-5,NA,TRBV6-1
TGTGCCAGCAGTTTCACGGGCGTGGATGGGGAGCTGTTTTTT,CASSFTGVDGELFF,NA,TRBJ2-2,NA,TRBV27